This T cell receptor beta chain was sequenced in a study of PD-1 blockade in classical Hodgkin lymphoma. Study-level points and caveats: No one has yet defined what causes the repertoire differences, which may be disease activity or prior therapy. TCR diversity at baseline was reported to be reduced in newly diagnosed patients relative to healthy donors.

Assay: immunoSEQ multiplex PCR; the TCRdb copy retains only in-frame clones and omits some. The sample includes 17,000 or so clones, roughly four fifths of them seen just once. Points on this clone: Its antigen is not known.

The time point denotes: newly diagnosed, previously untreated cHL patient sample. The authors compared against newly diagnosed, untreated classical Hodgkin lymphoma PBMCs. The sequencing sample was made of peripheral blood mononuclear cells (PBMCs). The receptor was isolated from a human donor with classical Hodgkin lymphoma.

The DNA of the CDR3 is TGTGCCAGCAGTCCCCGGACACTGACAACTAATGAAAAACTGTTTTTT. The encoded protein is CASSPRTLTTNEKLFF. The V call is TRBV28, the J call TRBJ1-4; perhaps TRBD1 as D (5 bases). Per germline, CDR1 MDHEN and CDR2 SYDVKM. This CDR3 comprises 16 residues. V lost 5 bases and J 0 bases, leaving 13 bases between the germline ends.